Presented here are 23 T cell receptor beta chains from one specimen sequenced in a study of human T cells and chemical hapten exposure. Time point denoted: patch test 1, 2 weeks after DPC sensitization. Described treatment: therapeutic diphenylcyclopropenone sensitization with weekly scalp DPC. TCRdb re-called the RACE reads with MiXCR, one entry per CDR3 protein. The sample has around 75,000 distinct CDR3 sequences, approximately 12% seen once; the top ten hold 3.5%. The source material was whole blood, sampled in connection with sensitization to the hapten diphenylcyclopropenone (DPC). The receptors were gathered from a woman in her sixties or seventies with alopecia areata. Some clones in this sample may be carry-over from other donors' samples.

This clonotype was counted many times. The chain is built from TRBV3-1 and TRBJ1-3; no clear D. Trimming stripped 2 bases from V and 0 bases from J, with 8 bases between. CDR1 is LGHDT, CDR2 YNNKEL, per germline (reference sequence). The CDR3 has 15 residues. The CDR3 is CASSQQPGSGNTIYF. CDR3 bases: TGTGCCAGCAGCCAACAGCCTGGCTCTGGAAACACCATATATTTT. The full variable domain, rest sourced from reference TRBV3-1 and TRBJ1-3, is DTAVSQTPKYLVTQMGNDKSIKCEQNLGHDTMYWYKQDSKKFLKIMFSYNNKELIINETVPNRFSPKSPDKAHLNLHINSLELGDSAVYFCASSQQPGSGNTIYFGEGSWLTVV.

This clonotype was detected ten times or more. This chain uses TRBV30 with TRBJ2-2; TRBD1 is a possible D gene (5 bases). There are 14 residues in the CDR3. Germline V gives CDR1 GTSNPN, CDR2 SVGIG (reference sequence). V lost 4 bases, J lost 4 bases, and 13 bases lay in between. CDR3 nucleotides: TGTGCCTGGACCACAGGTATTCGCACCGGGGAGCTGTTTTTT. Protein product: CAWTTGIRTGELFF.

Ten or more counts support this clonotype. The gene calls are TRBV10-3 and TRBJ1-5, with unresolved D. Germline values: CDR1 ENHRY, CDR2 SYGVKD. Deletions cut 10 bases from V and 1 base from J, with 14 bases between. CDR3 size: 14 residues. CDR3 nucleotide sequence: TGTGCCACCCGGGGTCGCGCGAGCAATCAGCCCCAGCATTTT. Residues: CATRGRASNQPQHF.

The rearrangement uses TRBV5-1 and TRBJ2-7; weak D call: TRBD1 (7 bases). The length of the CDR3 is 14 residues. Looked up from germline, CDR1 is SGHRS and CDR2 is YFSETQ. Trimming pared 4 bases from V and 0 bases from J, leaving 11 bases between. The CDR3 sequence: CASSQQGGSYEQYF. The CDR3 DNA is TGCGCCAGCAGCCAGCAGGGGGGCTCCTACGAGCAGTACTTC.

The genes are TRBV18 and TRBJ1-5; unclear D gene. The CDR3 totals 19 residues. In germline, CDR1 is KGHSH, CDR2 LQKENI. Between the trimmed V and J ends, which lost 1 base and 0 bases, there was a span of 19 bases. The CDR3 DNA sequence: TGTGCCAGCTCACCACGGGAAGGCAGCCTACTTTATAGCAATCAGCCCCAGCATTTT. Protein product: CASSPREGSLLYSNQPQHF.

In its sample, this clonotype was seen a few times. The DNA for the CDR3 is TGTGCCAGCTCAGGAAGTCAGGAGAACGTGTACTTC. Protein: CASSGSQENVYF. The rearrangement joins TRBV18 to TRBJ2-7, with D uncertain. Trimming left V 5 bases short and J 12 bases short, with 17 bases between. Germline V gene sequence: CDR1 KGHSH, CDR2 LQKENI. CDR3 length: 12 residues.

This clonotype was observed a handful of times. The chain recombines TRBV27 with TRBJ1-2; no firm D call. V was pared by 6 bases and J by 2 bases, with 13 bases between. Per the germline V gene, CDR1 is MNHEY and CDR2 is SMNVEV (reference sequence). The CDR3 covers 14 residues. CDR3 nucleotide sequence: TGTGCCAGCAGCCGAGGGTCTTCCAACTATGGCTACACCTTC. This translates into CASSRGSSNYGYTF.

In its sample, this clonotype was seen a few times. The CDR3 sequence: CASSSRVTGELFF. In DNA form, the CDR3 reads TGTGCCAGCAGCTCCAGGGTTACCGGGGAGCTGTTTTTT. The rearrangement links TRBV11-1 to TRBJ2-2, with D possibly matching TRBD1 (5 bases). Germline values: CDR1 SGHAT, CDR2 FQDESV (reference sequence). Trimming cost V 4 bases and J 5 bases, with 8 bases left between them. The CDR3 loop spans 13 amino acids.

The V gene is TRBV2, the J gene TRBJ1-1, with a tentative D call TRBD1 (5 bases). The CDR3 runs to 13 residues. The V gene lost 4 bases and the J gene lost 2 bases, with 8 bases spanning the gap. Germline CDR1 SNHLY, CDR2 FYNNEI. As DNA, the CDR3 is TGTGCCAGCAGTGGACAGCCTAACACTGAAGCTTTCTTT. This translates into CASSGQPNTEAFF. The full variable domain, its missing parts supplied by reference TRBV2 and TRBJ1-1, is EPEVTQTPSHQVTQMGQEVILRCVPISNHLYFYWYRQILGQKVEFLVSFYNNEISEKSEIFDDQFSVERPDGSNFTLKIRSTKLEDSAMYFCASSGQPNTEAFFGQGTRLTVV.

This clonotype was seen many times. The chain joins TRBV6-2 or TRBV6-3 to TRBJ2-5; 7 bases are a match to TRBD1. Germline V gives CDR1 MNHEY, CDR2 SVGEGT. V lost 7 bases, J lost 4 bases, and 9 bases stayed unmatched. The CDR3 length is 14 residues. CDR3 nucleotides: TGTGCCAGCATTCGAGGGGGCCGGGGAGAGACCCAGTACTTC. Residues: CASIRGGRGETQYF.

A few counts support this clonotype. The chain uses TRBV9 and TRBJ1-1, with 9 bases that match TRBD1. V shed 2 bases, J shed 5 bases, and the junction held 7 bases outside the gene matches. Germline V gene lookup returns CDR1 SGDLS and CDR2 YYNGEE. The CDR3 is 15 amino acids. Here the CDR3 DNA reads TGTGCCAGCAGCGTCGGGGGACAGGGATGGACTGAAGCTTTCTTT. Translating it yields CASSVGGQGWTEAFF.

This clonotype showed up many times. The rearrangement links TRBV6-5 to TRBJ2-7, with D unclear. Trimming left V 1 base short and J 3 bases short, with 16 bases between. Germline V gene sequence: CDR1 MNHEY, CDR2 SVGAGI. The CDR3 totals 16 residues. CDR3 amino acids: CASSYYRGRSIYEQYF. The CDR3 DNA follows: TGTGCCAGCAGTTACTATCGTGGACGGAGCATCTACGAGCAGTACTTC.

The sample holds a few counts of this clonotype. The chain employs TRBV28 and TRBJ2-5; tentatively, D is TRBD1 or TRBD2 (6 bases each). The V end lost 6 bases, the J end lost 1 base, and 15 bases lay between the germline ends. Looked up from germline, CDR1 is MDHEN and CDR2 is SYDVKM. This CDR3 region has 15 residues. The CDR3 spells CASRLGGQSQETQYF. The CDR3 DNA reads TGTGCCAGCAGGTTAGGGGGGCAGAGCCAAGAGACCCAGTACTTC.

The rearrangement joins TRBV7-2 to TRBJ2-1; no firm D call. This CDR3 has 15 amino acids. V dropped 2 bases and J dropped 8 bases, with 16 bases sitting between them. CDR1 is SGHTA, CDR2 FQGNSA, per germline. This chain's CDR3 is CASSLRRQGDYEQFF. For the CDR3, the DNA is TGTGCCAGCAGCTTAAGAAGGCAAGGAGACTATGAGCAGTTCTTC.

This chain connects TRBV20-1 to TRBJ1-3, with D perhaps TRBD1 (5 bases). Germline loops: CDR1 DFQATT, CDR2 SNEGSKA (reference sequence). The CDR3 is 17 amino acids. Trimming shortened V by 5 bases and J by 0 bases, and 20 bases separated the two germline ends. CDR3 loop: CSASARDPRSSGNTIYF. The CDR3 DNA follows: TGCAGTGCTTCGGCCCGGGACCCCCGGAGCTCTGGAAACACCATATATTTT.

Only a few counts were recorded for this clonotype. V usage is TRBV28 and J usage is TRBJ2-5; TRBD2 matches at 11 bases. CDR3 length: 16 amino acids. Germline loops: CDR1 MDHEN, CDR2 SYDVKM. V lost 3 bases, J lost 5 bases, and 8 bases stayed unmatched. The CDR3 nucleotides read TGTGCCAGCAGTTTGCTGGTAGCGGGGGGGCTGGAGACCCAGTACTTC. This encodes CASSLLVAGGLETQYF.

This clonotype was counted many times. The chain recombines TRBV18 with TRBJ2-1; D not resolved. Germline V gene data show CDR1 as KGHSH and CDR2 as LQKENI. The CDR3 covers 15 residues. The V and J ends lost 3 bases and 0 bases respectively, with 9 bases between them. For the CDR3, the DNA is TGTGCCAGCTCACCGAGGACCGGCTCCTACAATGAGCAGTTCTTC. Its translation: CASSPRTGSYNEQFF.

The genes are TRBV18 and TRBJ1-3; D gene unclear. In germline, CDR1 is KGHSH, CDR2 LQKENI. Trimming cost V 0 bases and J 4 bases, with 13 bases left between them. The CDR3 consists of 16 residues. The CDR3 DNA sequence: TGTGCCAGCTCACCACCGGGCAGATCAAGAGGAAACACCATATATTTT. Amino acid sequence: CASSPPGRSRGNTIYF.

The chain employs TRBV13 and TRBJ2-7; D unresolved. Looked up from germline, CDR1 is PRHDT and CDR2 is FYEKMQ (reference sequence). The CDR3 is 12 amino acids. Trimming took 10 bases from V and 2 from J, leaving 12 bases between them. The CDR3 loop is CATSRATYEQYF. The CDR3 DNA sequence: TGTGCCACGTCAAGAGCTACCTACGAGCAGTACTTC.

The chain carries TRBV15 and TRBJ1-1; D ambiguous. V lost 0 bases and J lost 0, with 8 bases in between. Germline loops: CDR1 LNHNV, CDR2 YYDKDF (reference sequence). This CDR3 region has 15 residues. The CDR3 DNA sequence: TGTGCCACCAGCAGAGATACGGGAGTGAACACTGAAGCTTTCTTT. Its protein product is CATSRDTGVNTEAFF.

This clonotype was counted at least ten times. The genes are TRBV14 and TRBJ1-1, with D possibly matching TRBD1 (5 bases). CDR1 is SGHDN, CDR2 FVKESK, per germline. The CDR3 has 15 residues. The V end was cut by 0 bases, the J end by 5 bases, with 13 bases between. The CDR3 nucleotides read TGTGCCAGCAGCCAAGATTTGGCCTGGGGGACTGAAGCTTTCTTT. Translation gives CASSQDLAWGTEAFF. Together with reference TRBV14 and TRBJ1-1, the CDR3 gives the full variable domain: EAGVTQFPSHSVIEKGQTVTLRCDPISGHDNLYWYRRVMGKEIKFLLHFVKESKQDESGMPNNRFLAERTGGTYSTLKVQPAELEDSGVYFCASSQDLAWGTEAFFGQGTRLTVV.

The chain couples TRBV25-1 to TRBJ2-1; D is unresolved. V was cut by 4 bases and J by 8 bases, with 9 bases left in between. Germline V CDR1 and CDR2: MGHDK, SYGVNS. The CDR3 length is 12 residues. The CDR3 coding sequence is TGTGCCAGCAGTGTGGTTAGTCATGAGCAGTTCTTC. Its protein product is CASSVVSHEQFF.

V gene TRBV20-1 combines with J gene TRBJ2-3; D ambiguous. V dropped 6 bases and J dropped 1 base, with 11 bases sitting between them. Germline V gene lookup returns CDR1 DFQATT and CDR2 SNEGSKA (reference sequence). The CDR3 sequence is 13 residues long. The CDR3 DNA follows: TGCAGTGCCAGCCACCGGGGCACAGATACGCAGTATTTT. Protein product: CSASHRGTDTQYF.